A single sample is the source of the 9 T cell receptor beta chains below, sequenced in a study of Ad26.COV2.S vaccination and SARS-CoV-2 variants. Regarding treatment: 15 to 20 received Ad26.COV2.S at low or high dose, single or two shots; 5 received placebo; per-sample allocation not given. Sampling happened 63 days after the first vaccine or placebo injection. TCRdb's copy holds only in-frame clones and misses some; the assay was immunoSEQ multiplex PCR. The data contain around 450,000 clones, around nine tenths of them singletons. The sequences come from peripheral blood, collected in a trial of Ad26.COV2.S vaccine versus placebo. The source is a person aged 18-65 years who received the Ad26.COV2.S COVID-19 vaccine or a placebo.

V and J are TRBV9 and TRBJ2-7; D unresolved. V was shortened by 0 bases and J by 0 bases, with 7 bases between the two germline ends. Germline assignment: CDR1 SGDLS and CDR2 YYNGEE. This CDR3 has 14 amino acids. The CDR3 spells CASSVGGFSYEQYF. The CDR3 region has the DNA TGTGCCAGCAGCGTAGGTGGTTTCTCCTACGAGCAGTACTTC.

This chain uses TRBV6-6 with TRBJ1-4, with 7 bases aligning to TRBD1. V gave up 10 bases and J gave up 8 bases; unmatched junction bases: 13. The CDR3 is 14 amino acids. Germline V gives CDR1 MNHNY, CDR2 SVGAGI (reference sequence). This CDR3 reads CATAPGQAGEKLFF. The CDR3 DNA follows: TGTGCCACCGCCCCAGGACAGGCGGGGGAAAAACTGTTTTTT.

The chain employs TRBV3-1 (or the pseudogene TRBV3-2) and TRBJ2-5; D is uncertain. The CDR3 sequence is 16 residues long. Looked up from germline, CDR1 is LGHDT and CDR2 is YNNKEL (reference sequence). V was pared by 2 bases and J by 2 bases, with 15 bases between. The CDR3 is CASSQNAPGFQETQYF. CDR3 DNA: TGTGCCAGCAGCCAAAATGCCCCAGGATTTCAAGAGACCCAGTACTTC.

This clone was found once. The chain links TRBV28 to TRBJ1-2, with D possibly matching TRBD1 (6 bases). V was cut by 6 bases and J by 4 bases, with 24 bases left in between. The CDR3 contains 17 residues. Germline V gives CDR1 MDHEN, CDR2 SYDVKM. The CDR3 bases are TGTGCCAGCAGCTCCCCTGGGGGGGGCAGAAGGGGCTATGGCTACACCTTC. Translated, it gives CASSSPGGGRRGYGYTF.

This clone was detected only a few times. This chain links TRBV5-1 with TRBJ1-1; no clear D gene. V lost 2 bases to trimming and J lost 1 base, with 9 bases between them. Germline CDR1 is SGHRS and CDR2 is YFSETQ. The CDR3 spans 14 residues. In DNA, the CDR3 is TGCGCCAGCAGCTTACAGCCATCGAACACTGAAGCTTTCTTT. Its protein product is CASSLQPSNTEAFF.

The chain has TRBV10-1 and TRBJ2-2, with no clear D. The V gene lost 2 bases and the J gene lost 6 bases, with 4 bases spanning the gap. CDR3 size: 12 residues. The V gene's germline CDR1 is WNHNN and CDR2 SYGVQD (reference sequence). CDR3 sequence reads: CASSEGSGELFF. The CDR3 region has the DNA TGCGCCAGCAGTGAGGGCTCCGGGGAGCTGTTTTTT.

V is TRBV11-2 and J is TRBJ2-7; 8 nucleotides match TRBD2. The CDR3 has 14 amino acids. The trim removed 3 bases at V and 6 bases at J, leaving 7 bases unmatched. In germline, CDR1 is SGHAT, CDR2 FQNNGV. CDR3 bases: TGTGCCAGCAGCTTGGTCCTCGGGAGGGGCGAGCAGTACTTC. Translation: CASSLVLGRGEQYF.

DNA for the CDR3: TGTGCCAGCTCACCCTATGACGGAAGCTCTGGAAACACCATATATTTT. It encodes CASSPYDGSSGNTIYF. V and J are TRBV18 and TRBJ1-3, with D hard to call. The CDR3 length is 16 residues. V shed 3 bases and J shed 0 bases, with 12 bases lying between them. Germline-derived CDR1 and CDR2 are KGHSH and LQKENI.

The V and J genes are TRBV24-1 and TRBJ2-5; D is uncertain. The V gene's germline CDR1 is KGHDR and CDR2 SFDVKD. The CDR3 is 13 residues long. V lost 4 bases and J lost 0, with 5 bases in between. The CDR3 nucleotides read TGTGCCACCAGTGACCATAACCAAGAGACCCAGTACTTC. As protein: CATSDHNQETQYF.